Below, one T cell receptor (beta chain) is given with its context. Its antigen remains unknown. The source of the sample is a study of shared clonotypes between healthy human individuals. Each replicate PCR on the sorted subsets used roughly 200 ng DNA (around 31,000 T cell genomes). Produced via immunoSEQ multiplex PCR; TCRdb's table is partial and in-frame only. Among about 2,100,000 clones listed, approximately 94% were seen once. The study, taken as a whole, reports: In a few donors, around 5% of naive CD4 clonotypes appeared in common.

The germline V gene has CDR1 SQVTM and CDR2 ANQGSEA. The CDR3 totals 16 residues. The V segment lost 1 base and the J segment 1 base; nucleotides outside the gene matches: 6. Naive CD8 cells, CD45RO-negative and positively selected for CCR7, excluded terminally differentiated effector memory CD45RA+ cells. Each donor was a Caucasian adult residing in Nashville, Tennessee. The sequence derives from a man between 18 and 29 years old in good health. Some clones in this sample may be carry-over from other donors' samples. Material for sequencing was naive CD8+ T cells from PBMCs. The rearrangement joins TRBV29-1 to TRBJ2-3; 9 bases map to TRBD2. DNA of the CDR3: TGCAGCGTTGAAGGCTTGCCTAGCGGGGGCACAGATACGCAGTATTTT. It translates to CSVEGLPSGGTDTQYF.